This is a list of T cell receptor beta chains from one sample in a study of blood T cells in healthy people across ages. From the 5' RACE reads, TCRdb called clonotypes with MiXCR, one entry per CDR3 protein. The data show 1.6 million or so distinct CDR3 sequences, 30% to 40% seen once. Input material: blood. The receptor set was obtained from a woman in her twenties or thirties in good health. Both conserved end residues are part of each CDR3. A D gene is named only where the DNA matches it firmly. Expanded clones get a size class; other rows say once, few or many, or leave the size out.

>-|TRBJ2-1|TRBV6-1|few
CASRGRDSNLGYNEQFF
TGTGCCAGCAGGGGGAGGGACAGCAATTTGGGCTACAATGAGCAGTTCTTC
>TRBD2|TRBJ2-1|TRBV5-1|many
CASSSGGGPSYNEQFF
TGCGCCAGCAGCTCCGGGGGAGGGCCCTCCTACAATGAGCAGTTCTTC
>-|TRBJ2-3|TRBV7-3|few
CASSLMAARADTQYF
TGTGCCAGCAGCTTAATGGCGGCGCGGGCAGATACGCAGTATTTT
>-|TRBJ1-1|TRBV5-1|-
CASSLDDGYGEAFF
TGCGCCAGCAGCTTGGACGATGGCTATGGTGAAGCTTTCTTT
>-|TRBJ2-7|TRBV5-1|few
CASSLGSRQYYEQYF
TGCGCCAGCAGCTTAGGGTCAAGGCAGTACTACGAGCAGTACTTC
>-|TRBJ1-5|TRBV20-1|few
CSAREFSNQPQHF
TGCAGTGCTAGAGAATTTAGCAATCAGCCCCAGCATTTT
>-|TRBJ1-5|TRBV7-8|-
CASSHGSGEVQPQHF
TGTGCCAGCAGCCATGGGTCTGGGGAGGTTCAGCCCCAGCATTTT
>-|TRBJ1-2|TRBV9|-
CASSVGGSVYGYTF
TGTGCCAGCAGCGTAGGGGGCAGCGTCTATGGCTACACCTTC
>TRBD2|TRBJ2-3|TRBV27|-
CASSHGRDTQYF
TGTGCCAGCAGCCACGGGAGGGATACGCAGTATTTT
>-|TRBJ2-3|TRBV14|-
CASSQVNADTQYF
TGTGCCAGCAGCCAAGTAAACGCGGATACGCAGTATTTT
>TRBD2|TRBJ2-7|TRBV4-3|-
CASSQDGGLAGGIQYF
TGCGCCAGCAGCCAAGACGGGGGACTAGCGGGGGGGATCCAGTACTTC
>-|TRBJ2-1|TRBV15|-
CATGGTINEQFF
TGTGCCACCGGAGGGACGATCAATGAGCAGTTCTTC
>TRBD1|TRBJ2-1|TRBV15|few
CATADRVYNEQFF
TGTGCCACGGCAGACAGGGTCTACAATGAGCAGTTCTTC
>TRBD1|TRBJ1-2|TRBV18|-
CASSPHRGQGNYGYTF
TGTGCCAGCTCACCTCACCGAGGACAGGGCAACTATGGCTACACCTTC
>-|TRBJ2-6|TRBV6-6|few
CASSYPGGRSGANVLTF
TGTGCCAGCAGTTACCCTGGGGGACGCTCTGGGGCCAACGTCCTGACTTTC
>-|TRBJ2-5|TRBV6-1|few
CASTLPQETQYF
TGTGCCAGCACACTACCCCAAGAGACCCAGTACTTC
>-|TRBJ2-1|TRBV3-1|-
CASSHGTAPQQFF
TGTGCCAGCAGCCACGGGACCGCCCCCCAGCAGTTCTTC
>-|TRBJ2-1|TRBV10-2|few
CASSGFSASSYNEQFF
TGCGCCAGCAGTGGGTTCAGCGCGAGCTCCTACAATGAGCAGTTCTTC